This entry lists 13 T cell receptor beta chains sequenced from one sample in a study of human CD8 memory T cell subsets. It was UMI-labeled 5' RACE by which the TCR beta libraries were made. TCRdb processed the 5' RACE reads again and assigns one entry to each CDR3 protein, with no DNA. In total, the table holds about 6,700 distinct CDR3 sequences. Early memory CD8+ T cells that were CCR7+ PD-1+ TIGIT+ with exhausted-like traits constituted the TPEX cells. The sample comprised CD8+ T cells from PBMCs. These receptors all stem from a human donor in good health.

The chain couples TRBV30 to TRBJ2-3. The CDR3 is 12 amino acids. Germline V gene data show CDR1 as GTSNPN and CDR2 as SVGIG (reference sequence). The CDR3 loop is CAWRWAVDTQYF.

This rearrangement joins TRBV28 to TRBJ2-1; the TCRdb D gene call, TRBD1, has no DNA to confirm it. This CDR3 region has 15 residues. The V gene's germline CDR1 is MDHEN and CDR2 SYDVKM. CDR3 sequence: CASTPTGIGNNEQFF.

This CDR3 reads CSARDRGPLTKNIQYF. The V and J genes are TRBV20-1 and TRBJ2-4; without DNA, the TCRdb call of TRBD1 cannot be checked. The CDR3 length is 16 residues. The V gene's germline CDR1 is DFQATT and CDR2 SNEGSKA (reference sequence).

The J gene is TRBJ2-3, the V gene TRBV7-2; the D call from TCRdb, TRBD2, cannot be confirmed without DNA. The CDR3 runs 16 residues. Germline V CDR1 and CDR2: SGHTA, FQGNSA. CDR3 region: CASSQLWTSATDTQYF.

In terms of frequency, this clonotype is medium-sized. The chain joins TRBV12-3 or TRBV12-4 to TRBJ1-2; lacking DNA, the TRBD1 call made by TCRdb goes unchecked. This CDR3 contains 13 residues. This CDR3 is CASRLQGAVGYTF.

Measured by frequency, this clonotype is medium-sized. CDR3 amino acids: CATSRDGSISSYNEQFF. The rearrangement links TRBV15 to TRBJ2-1. CDR1 is LNHNV and CDR2 is YYDKDF in the germline V gene (reference sequence). This CDR3 comprises 17 residues.

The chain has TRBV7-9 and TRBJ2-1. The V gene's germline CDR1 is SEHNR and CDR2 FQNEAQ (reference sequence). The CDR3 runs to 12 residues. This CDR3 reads CASIGSRTEQFF.

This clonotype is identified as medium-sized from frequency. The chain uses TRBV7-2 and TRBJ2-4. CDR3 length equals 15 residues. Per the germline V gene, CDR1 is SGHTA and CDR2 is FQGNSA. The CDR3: CASSLKGVAKNIQYF.

This chain's CDR3 is CASSNAQLLSSTDTQYF. The rearrangement joins TRBV11-2 to TRBJ2-3. The germline CDR1 and CDR2 sequences are SGHAT and FQNNGV. The CDR3 length is 17 residues.

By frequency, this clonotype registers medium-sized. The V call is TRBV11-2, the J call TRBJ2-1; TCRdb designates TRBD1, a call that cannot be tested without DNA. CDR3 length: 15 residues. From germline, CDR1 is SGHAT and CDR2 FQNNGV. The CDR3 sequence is CASRSGVAGYNEQFF.

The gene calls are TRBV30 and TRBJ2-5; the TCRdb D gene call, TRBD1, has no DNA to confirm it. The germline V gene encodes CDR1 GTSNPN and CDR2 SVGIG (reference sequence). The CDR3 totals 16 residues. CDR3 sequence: CAWSVIGQGLAETQYF.

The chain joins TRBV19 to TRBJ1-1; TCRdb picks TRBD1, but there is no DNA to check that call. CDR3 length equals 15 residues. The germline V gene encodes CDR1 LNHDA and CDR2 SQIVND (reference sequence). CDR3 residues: CASSSGAVGNTEAFF.

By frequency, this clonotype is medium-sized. The CDR3 region is CASSRDTAYSPLHF. The chain uses TRBV5-1 and TRBJ1-6; TCRdb's assignment of TRBD1 cannot be checked, as there is no DNA. The length of the CDR3 is 14 residues. CDR1 is SGHRS, CDR2 YFSETQ, per germline.